This TCR beta chain was obtained from a study of regulatory T cells in long-lasting Graves disease. For TCR beta, libraries came from iRepertoire HTBI primers and Arm-PCR of CDR3 regions. TCRdb re-called the multiplex PCR reads through MiXCR, storing one row per CDR3 protein. The table has hundreds of thousands of distinct CDR3 sequences, roughly 15% seen once. In its sample, this clonotype was seen a few times. Time point noted: newly diagnosed GD, antithyroid drugs for less than 3 months. The TCR library was made from RNA that had been extracted from PBMCs in TRIzol. Patients were from an endocrinology department in Xi'an, China. The same data also went into a second study, on T cells in Graves' hyperthyroidism and ophthalmopathy.

The sample in question was peripheral blood mononuclear cells (PBMCs), obtained at new diagnosis, from a patient treated with antithyroid drugs. This clonotype was sampled from a woman in her 40s with Graves disease.

The CDR3 here is CASGGFLDDNEKLFF. The DNA of the CDR3 is TGTGCCAGCGGGGGTTTTTTGGACGATAATGAAAAACTGTTTTTT. The chain is built from TRBV7-2 and TRBJ1-4, with D maybe TRBD1 (5 bases). Germline CDR1 is SGHTA and CDR2 is FQGNSA. The CDR3 contains 15 residues. V was pared by 8 bases and J by 4 bases, with 17 bases between. Full variable domain (missing parts from reference TRBV7-2 and TRBJ1-4): GAGVSQSPSNKVTEKGKDVELRCDPISGHTALYWYRQSLGQGLEFLIYFQGNSAPDKSGLPSDRFSAERTGGSVSTLTIQRTQQEDSAVYLCASGGFLDDNEKLFFGSGTQLSVL.